This T cell receptor beta chain was recovered during a study of cytomegalovirus exposure and HLA in healthy donors. Study at large: Earlier, about 180 million T cells were analyzed, and 90 million to 120 million unique TCR beta sequences were found among them. Study findings and constraints: Being productive about 87% or about 30% of the time was typical of most TCR beta V segments in an earlier analysis. Further analysis was carried out later, and it showed several of the most significant clusters appearing linked to common viral pathogens. According to a later analysis, donors in an Asian-associated ancestry cluster reportedly had fewer N-insertions than the roughly 670-donor mean.

V lost 2 bases and J lost 8; bases outside the gene matches: 9. Germline lookup yields CDR1 MNHNS and CDR2 SASEGT. CDR3 length equals 15 residues. The PCR used 60 Vbeta and 13 Jbeta primers. TCRdb's copy holds only in-frame clones and misses some; the assay was immunoSEQ multiplex PCR. The data hold about 95,000 clones, with approximately 77% observed a single time. Of note for this clone: Its antigen is not identified.

The sample consisted of PBMCs. This clonotype was sampled from a woman between 40 and 50 years old in good health and CMV-seronegative. The V and J genes are TRBV6-1 and TRBJ2-1, with 7 bases fitting TRBD2. The CDR3 DNA follows: TGTGCCAGCAGTGAAACTTTACGGCGGGGGTATGAGCAGTTCTTC. Residues: CASSETLRRGYEQFF.